One and the same sample provided the 7 T cell receptor beta chains below, sequenced in a study of shared T cell receptors in the human thymus. Produced via immunoSEQ multiplex PCR; TCRdb's table is partial and in-frame only. In the table there are over 650,000 clones, 70% to 90% of which are singletons. The same sample was also studied in work on human thymus T cells.

Sequenced: thymocytes. The receptors here all came from a boy in the first two years of life with a congenital heart defect.

The chain employs TRBV6-5 and TRBJ2-5; D ambiguous. The CDR3 contains 11 residues. Trimming shortened V by 2 bases and J by 5 bases, and 3 bases separated the two germline ends. The germline V gene has CDR1 MNHEY and CDR2 SVGAGI. CDR3 bases: TGTGCCAGCAGTTACCTTGAGACCCAGTACTTC. Translating it yields CASSYLETQYF.

This rearrangement joins TRBV4-3 to TRBJ2-1; perhaps TRBD2 as D (5 bases). Deletions cut 0 bases from V and 2 bases from J, with 11 bases between. Germline values: CDR1 LGHNA, CDR2 YSLEER. This CDR3 has 16 amino acids. This chain's CDR3 is CASSQDRGATYNEQFF. The CDR3 DNA sequence: TGCGCCAGCAGCCAAGATCGGGGAGCGACCTACAATGAGCAGTTCTTC.

V usage is TRBV28 and J usage is TRBJ2-3, with a tentative D call TRBD2 (5 bases). V lost 8 bases, J lost 2 bases, and 23 bases lay in between. CDR1 and CDR2 from the germline V gene are MDHEN and SYDVKM. The CDR3 loop spans 17 amino acids. CDR3 bases: TGTGCCAGCCATAATCCCGATTTAGGACTCAACACAGATACGCAGTATTTT. Its translation is CASHNPDLGLNTDTQYF.

The chain employs TRBV15 and TRBJ1-6; 8 bases agree with TRBD1. The CDR3 length is 15 residues. CDR1 and CDR2 (germline): LNHNV, YYDKDF (reference sequence). The trim removed 6 bases at V and 9 bases at J, leaving 10 bases unmatched. In nucleotides, the CDR3 is TGTGCCACCAGTATCACCTTGGGACAGGCTTCACCCCTCCACTTT. Translation: CATSITLGQASPLHF. Full variable domain (rest looked up from reference TRBV15 and TRBJ1-6): DAMVIQNPRYQVTQFGKPVTLSCSQTLNHNVMYWYQQKSSQAPKLLFHYYDKDFNNEADTPDNFQSRRPNTSFCFLDIRSPGLGDTAMYLCATSITLGQASPLHFGNGTRLTVT.

In its sample, this clone was seen once. CDR3 sequence: CAISEKDSSYEQYF. The CDR3, as DNA: TGTGCCATCAGTGAGAAGGACAGCTCCTACGAGCAGTACTTC. This chain uses TRBV10-3 with TRBJ2-7; TRBD1 is a possible D gene (6 bases). CDR3 length equals 14 residues. Trimming cost V 2 bases and J 0 bases, with 8 bases left between them. Germline V CDR1 and CDR2: ENHRY, SYGVKD.

The sample holds a few counts of this clone. This chain uses TRBV11-2 with TRBJ2-7; D is possibly TRBD2 (6 bases). The CDR3 covers 17 residues. V gave up 0 bases and J gave up 2 bases, with 17 bases separating them. CDR1 and CDR2 (germline): SGHAT, FQNNGV. The CDR3 is CASSLDVGGSGTYEQYF. In DNA form, the CDR3 reads TGTGCCAGCAGCTTAGATGTCGGGGGATCGGGTACCTACGAGCAGTACTTC.

The genes are TRBV10-3 and TRBJ1-2; D ambiguous. The germline V and J ends were trimmed by 7 bases and 3 bases, with 15 bases remaining between them. Germline V gene sequence: CDR1 ENHRY, CDR2 SYGVKD. The CDR3 runs 14 residues. CDR3 amino acids: CAIKSRPSDYGYTF. CDR3 sequence (DNA): TGTGCCATCAAATCCCGTCCGAGTGACTATGGCTACACCTTC.